These T cell receptor beta chains were read from a single sample in a study of blood T cell repertoires in COVID-19. Only in-frame clones appear in the TCRdb table, and some are missing; sequencing was by immunoSEQ multiplex PCR. The sample consists of around 150,000 clones, approximately 80% of them appearing once. Specimen: peripheral blood. These receptors originate from a woman aged 80 or over with acute or convalescent COVID-19. CDR3s include the opening cysteine and the closing phenylalanine or tryptophan. D genes are given only for firm matches.

V gene	D gene	J gene	CDR3 protein
TRBV5-1	TRBD2	TRBJ2-2	CASSFRSGLATGELFF
TRBV7-2	-	TRBJ1-1	CASSLLANTEAFF
TRBV6-5	-	TRBJ1-5	CASSRRGSNQPQHF
TRBV7-9	TRBD1	TRBJ1-2	CASSAGTGNGYTF
TRBV7-9	-	TRBJ1-6	CASSLTDYNSPLHF
TRBV30	-	TRBJ1-2	CAWSVLQGKGGYTF
TRBV5-4	TRBD2	TRBJ2-7	CASSPTSGGAVEQYF
TRBV29-1	-	TRBJ1-1	CSVTGLHEAFF
TRBV24-1	TRBD1	TRBJ2-1	CATSDTGTGLDNEQFF
TRBV5-1	TRBD2	TRBJ2-5	CASSSSGGLGQETQYF
TRBV5-4	TRBD1	TRBJ1-1	CASSLIGTGSGAFF